The rows below give T cell receptor beta chains drawn from one sample of a study of chemoradiotherapy in HPV16-positive cancers. Profiled with immunoSEQ multiplex PCR; TCRdb holds only in-frame clones, not every one. The sample lists some 5,400 clones, around 90% occurring once. The material sequenced was tumor tissue, taken from a patient who underwent chemoradiotherapy. These receptors all come from a human donor with HPV-associated anogenital cancer. Both conserved end residues are part of each CDR3. Each record gives: J gene, V gene, D gene, clone size, CDR3 protein, CDR3 DNA. The D gene is left open where the match is weak. Size values are once, few and many counts, or a class for expanded clones, and some rows have none.

J: TRBJ2-7
V: TRBV28
D: TRBD1
size: NA
CDR3: CASSPPATWDRGYEQYF
DNA: TGTGCCAGCAGTCCCCCCGCCACCTGGGACAGGGGCTACGAGCAGTACTTC

J: TRBJ2-1
V: TRBV7-9
D: NA
size: NA
CDR3: CATQDKDYNEQFF
DNA: TGTGCCACTCAAGACAAGGACTACAATGAGCAGTTCTTC

J: TRBJ1-4
V: TRBV5-1
D: TRBD1
size: NA
CDR3: CASSLRQGDEKLFF
DNA: TGCGCCAGCAGCTTGAGACAGGGGGATGAAAAACTGTTTTTT

J: TRBJ1-1
V: TRBV29-1
D: NA
size: few
CDR3: CSAPKPGRNTEAFF
DNA: TGCAGCGCCCCCAAACCCGGGAGGAACACTGAAGCTTTCTTT

J: TRBJ2-2
V: TRBV19
D: NA
size: NA
CDR3: CASSQYAGELFF
DNA: TGTGCCAGTAGTCAGTACGCCGGGGAGCTGTTTTTT

J: TRBJ2-7
V: TRBV9
D: NA
size: NA
CDR3: CASSVSEGYEQYF
DNA: TGTGCCAGCAGCGTTTCCGAGGGCTACGAGCAGTACTTC

J: TRBJ2-3
V: TRBV28
D: NA
size: NA
CDR3: CASSLSSADTQYF
DNA: TGTGCCAGCAGTTTAAGTTCGGCAGATACGCAGTATTTT

J: TRBJ1-1
V: TRBV29-1
D: NA
size: few
CDR3: CSVEAQGAFF
DNA: TGCAGCGTTGAAGCGCAGGGGGCTTTCTTT

J: TRBJ2-7
V: TRBV21-1
D: NA
size: once
CDR3: CASSKETGHSYEQYF
DNA: TGTGCCAGCAGCAAAGAAACAGGCCACTCCTACGAGCAGTACTTC

J: TRBJ1-2
V: TRBV6-1
D: NA
size: NA
CDR3: CASSEESAFDYGYTF
DNA: TGTGCCAGCAGTGAAGAATCGGCCTTCGACTATGGCTACACCTTC

J: TRBJ1-2
V: TRBV9
D: NA
size: NA
CDR3: CASSVWANYGYTF
DNA: TGTGCCAGCAGCGTATGGGCGAACTATGGCTACACCTTC

J: TRBJ2-7
V: TRBV25-1
D: TRBD2
size: NA
CDR3: CASSPGGGADEQYF
DNA: TGTGCCAGCAGTCCGGGGGGGGGAGCGGACGAGCAGTACTTC

J: TRBJ1-2
V: TRBV5-1
D: TRBD1
size: NA
CDR3: CASSGIQGVRGNYGYTF
DNA: TGCGCCAGCAGCGGGATACAGGGGGTACGGGGCAACTATGGCTACACCTTC

J: TRBJ2-7
V: TRBV23-1
D: TRBD1
size: NA
CDR3: CASSQFGGDRDRDSYEQYF
DNA: TGCGCCAGCAGTCAATTTGGAGGAGACCGGGACAGGGATAGTTACGAGCAGTACTTC

J: TRBJ1-2
V: TRBV27
D: NA
size: NA
CDR3: CASRGVANYGYTF
DNA: TGTGCCAGCAGAGGGGTAGCTAACTATGGCTACACCTTC